This T cell receptor (beta chain) emerged from a study of cytomegalovirus exposure and HLA in healthy donors. Each donor was nominally healthy when sampled (though unrecorded immune exposures were likely). On this clone itself: Its antigen is currently unknown.

Findings of the study overall: Clonal expansion, a later analysis showed, was greater in HLA-associated TCR beta chains than in equally common others. As a later analysis showed, a missense DCLRE1C variant was linked to trimming of TCR beta V- and J-genes. An analysis done earlier found most TCR beta V segments productive about 90% or about 30% of the time.

Both 60 Vbeta primers and 13 Jbeta primers went into the PCR. Some clones are missing from TCRdb's copy, which holds only in-frame ones; the method was immunoSEQ multiplex PCR. The sample yields more than 150,000 clones, more than 65% seen once. After removal of 11 bases from V and 7 bases from J, the junction contained 7 bases not matched to a gene. In germline, CDR1 is SNHLY, CDR2 FYNNEI. The CDR3 is 11 residues long. Sequencing was performed on PBMCs. The sequence was collected from a man between 45 and 60 years old in good health and CMV-seronegative. This rearrangement joins TRBV2 to TRBJ1-1; 7 bases map to TRBD1. For the CDR3, the DNA is TGTGCCTCAGGGGGATCCGTTGAAGCTTTCTTT. Translating gives CASGGSVEAFF. Together with reference TRBV2 and TRBJ1-1, the CDR3 gives the full variable domain: EPEVTQTPSHQVTQMGQEVILRCVPISNHLYFYWYRQILGQKVEFLVSFYNNEISEKSEIFDDQFSVERPDGSNFTLKIRSTKLEDSAMYFCASGGSVEAFFGQGTRLTVV.